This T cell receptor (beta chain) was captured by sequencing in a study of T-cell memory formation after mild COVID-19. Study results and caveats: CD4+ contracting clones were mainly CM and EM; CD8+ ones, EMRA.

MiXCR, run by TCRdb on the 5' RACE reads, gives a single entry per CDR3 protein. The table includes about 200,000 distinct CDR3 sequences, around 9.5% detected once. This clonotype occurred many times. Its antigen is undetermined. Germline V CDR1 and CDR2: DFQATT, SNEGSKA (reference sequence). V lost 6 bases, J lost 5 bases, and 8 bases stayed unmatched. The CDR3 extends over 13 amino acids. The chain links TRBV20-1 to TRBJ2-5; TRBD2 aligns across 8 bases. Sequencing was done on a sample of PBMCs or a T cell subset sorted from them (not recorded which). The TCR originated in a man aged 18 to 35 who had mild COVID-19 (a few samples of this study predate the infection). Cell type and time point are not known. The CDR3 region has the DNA TGCAGTGCCCCAAGGACTAGCTTGGAGACCCAGTACTTC. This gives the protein CSAPRTSLETQYF.